This T cell receptor (beta chain) was sequenced in a study of shared clonotypes between healthy human individuals. Overall study context: The study enrolled a couple of women and three men aged 18 to 49.

Here immunoSEQ multiplex PCR was the method, and the copy in TCRdb shows in-frame clones only, minus some. The sample yields around 2,100,000 clones, about 95% seen once. Study observations and caveats: Blood was the only sampled material, and tissue repertoires likely differ. Clonotypes that were shared across a handful of donors made up around 5% of naive CD4 clonotypes.

The CDR3 is 12 residues long. Per the germline V gene, CDR1 is LNHDA and CDR2 is SQIVND (reference sequence). The V end lost 3 bases, the J end lost 5 bases, and 7 bases lay between the germline ends. A note on this clone: Antigen unknown. Other DNA sequences in this sample translate to the same CDR3.

Selected positively for CCR7 and CD45RO-negative, naive CD8 cells excluded terminally differentiated effector memory CD45RA+ cells. This TCR derives from a man between 18 and 35 years old in good health. V and J are TRBV19 and TRBJ1-1; D remains unclear. The sample consisted of naive CD8+ T cells sorted from blood. CDR3 DNA sequence: TGTGCCAGTAGTATTGGTCGGACTGAAGCTTTCTTT. It specifies CASSIGRTEAFF.